One and the same sample provided the 20 T cell receptor beta chains below, sequenced in a study of metastatic and nonmetastatic thyroid tumors. Every patient underwent thyroid surgery untreated. TCRdb re-called the PCR reads via MiXCR. The sample records about 32,000 clones, around 7.4% being singletons. Sequencing used blood. Receptor source: a female donor with papillary thyroid cancer or a benign thyroid nodule (not recorded which). Some clones in this sample may be carry-over from other donors' samples.

CDR3 region: CASSAYREGVGNTIYF. Here the CDR3 DNA reads TGCGCCAGCAGCGCCTACAGGGAAGGCGTTGGAAACACCATATATTTT. This chain joins TRBV4-1 and TRBJ1-3; weak D call: TRBD1 (6 bases). Looked up from germline, CDR1 is MGHRA and CDR2 is YSYEKL. The V and J ends lost 5 bases and 3 bases respectively, with 17 bases between them. This CDR3 has 16 amino acids.

This clone showed up many times. The chain recombines TRBV15 with TRBJ1-6, with D possibly being TRBD1 (5 bases). Germline-derived CDR1 and CDR2 are LNHNV and YYDKDF (reference sequence). This CDR3 spans 14 amino acids. Trimming removed 0 bases from V and 16 bases from J, with 16 bases in between. In DNA form, the CDR3 reads TGTGCCACCAGCAGAGATCGGGGGACCAAGTCTCTCCACTTT. Translation gives CATSRDRGTKSLHF.

In its sample, this clone was seen many times. V is TRBV11-2 and J is TRBJ2-5; perhaps TRBD1 as D (5 bases). Deletions cut 6 bases from V and 2 bases from J, with 10 bases between. Germline assignment: CDR1 SGHAT and CDR2 FQNNGV. The CDR3 has 13 residues. The CDR3 here is CASRVGVQETQYF. CDR3 DNA: TGTGCCAGCAGGGTAGGGGTTCAAGAGACCCAGTACTTC.

This clone was seen repeatedly, ten times or more. V gene TRBV5-1 combines with J gene TRBJ2-7; no firm D call. Germline lookup yields CDR1 SGHRS and CDR2 YFSETQ. CDR3 size: 14 residues. V lost 0 bases, J lost 3 bases, and 10 bases lay in between. This CDR3 reads CASSLAADNYEQYF. The CDR3 DNA reads as TGCGCCAGCAGCTTGGCCGCGGATAACTACGAGCAGTACTTC.

This clone was detected many times. The rearrangement uses TRBV12-3 or TRBV12-4 and TRBJ2-3, with D unresolved. Trimming left V 6 bases short and J 2 bases short, with 18 bases between. The CDR3 spans 16 residues. In nucleotides, the CDR3 is TGTGCCAGCAGCCCCGTTGAGGCGCCAACCACAGATACGCAGTATTTT. Amino acids: CASSPVEAPTTDTQYF.

This clone was observed at least ten times. This chain uses TRBV7-3 with TRBJ1-1; D may be TRBD1 (5 bases). The CDR3 contains 13 residues. The V end lost 4 bases, the J end lost 1 base, and 7 bases lay between the germline ends. Per germline, CDR1 SGHTA and CDR2 FQGTGA. The CDR3: CASSSQGNTEAFF. The DNA of the CDR3 is TGTGCCAGCAGCTCCCAGGGGAACACTGAAGCTTTCTTT.

This clone was seen at least ten times. The chain is built from TRBV5-5 and TRBJ2-7; 9 positions agree with TRBD2. V was pared by 4 bases and J by 3 bases, with 8 bases of the junction left unmatched. The length of the CDR3 is 15 residues. Germline V gene lookup returns CDR1 SGHKS and CDR2 YYEKEE (reference sequence). The CDR3 coding sequence is TGTGCCAGCAGCGTAGCCGGGACTAGCCGCTACGAGCAGTACTTC. This codes for CASSVAGTSRYEQYF.

This clone was seen at least ten times. This chain connects TRBV5-1 to TRBJ2-7; D is ambiguous. The germline gives CDR1 SGHRS, CDR2 YFSETQ. V lost 0 bases and J lost 7, with 17 bases in between. This CDR3 is 15 amino acids long. In DNA, the CDR3 is TGCGCCAGCAGCTTGGGGTACGGTGCCTTGGGAGAGCAGTACTTC. Amino acids: CASSLGYGALGEQYF.

This clone was seen repeatedly, ten times or more. The genes are TRBV7-2 and TRBJ1-1; D remains unclear. Germline V gene lookup returns CDR1 SGHTA and CDR2 FQGNSA. The ends were cut back, 2 bases at V and 2 bases at J, with 12 bases in the middle. The CDR3 has 15 residues. DNA of the CDR3: TGTGCCAGCAGCTTATATGGCACTACCAACACTGAAGCTTTCTTT. This codes for CASSLYGTTNTEAFF.

This clone was recorded many times. The rearrangement uses TRBV4-2 and TRBJ2-3; possible D gene TRBD2, 5 bases. The CDR3 has 16 residues. The V end lost 1 base, the J end lost 3 bases, and 14 bases lay between the germline ends. Germline lookup yields CDR1 LGHNA and CDR2 YNFKEQ. In DNA, the CDR3 is TGTGCCAGCAGCCAAGTAGCAGGAGGAGCTACAGATACGCAGTATTTT. Translated, it gives CASSQVAGGATDTQYF.

At least ten counts were recorded for this clone. The chain couples TRBV11-3 to TRBJ1-1; TRBD1 matches 9 bases. This CDR3 is built from 14 residues. V was clipped by 5 bases and J by 3 bases; unmatched bases: 4. The germline V gene has CDR1 SGHNT and CDR2 YENEEA. In DNA form, the CDR3 reads TGTGCCAGCAGCCTCGACAGGGGGGACACTGAAGCTTTCTTT. Protein sequence: CASSLDRGDTEAFF.

The chain couples TRBV28 to TRBJ1-6; D remains ambiguous. The CDR3 covers 13 residues. Trimming took off 3 bases at V and 10 bases at J, with 10 bases between the two ends. From germline, CDR1 is MDHEN and CDR2 SYDVKM. CDR3 sequence: CASSFRYQSPLHF. The DNA for the CDR3 is TGTGCCAGCAGTTTCAGATACCAATCACCCCTCCACTTT.

The table lists this clone with many counts. J is TRBJ2-2 and V is TRBV5-5; D gene ambiguous. The CDR3 has 15 residues. The germline CDR1 and CDR2 sequences are SGHKS and YYEKEE (reference sequence). V was cut by 0 bases and J by 5 bases, with 11 bases left in between. The CDR3 DNA is TGTGCCAGCAGCTTGGATAGACTTTCTACCGGGGAGCTGTTTTTT. Translation: CASSLDRLSTGELFF.

This clone was detected only a few times. The chain has TRBV15 and TRBJ2-7; 7 nucleotides line up with TRBD2. From germline, CDR1 is LNHNV and CDR2 YYDKDF (reference sequence). After removal of 3 bases from V and 1 base from J, the junction contained 12 bases not matched to a gene. The CDR3 contains 17 residues. CDR3 DNA: TGTGCCACCAGCAGCCCAGAGGGAGGGGTAATGTCCTACGAGCAGTACTTC. Translation: CATSSPEGGVMSYEQYF.

Many counts were recorded for this clone. The chain combines TRBV19 with TRBJ1-6; TRBD1 aligns across 8 bases. This CDR3 is built from 16 residues. The V gene's germline CDR1 is LNHDA and CDR2 SQIVND (reference sequence). J lost 5 bases, V lost 4 bases, and 7 bases had no gene match. In DNA, the CDR3 is TGTGCCAGTAGTAGGCTCCGGGACAGGAATAATTCACCCCTCCACTTT. This codes for CASSRLRDRNNSPLHF. Variable domain in full (rest from reference TRBV19 and TRBJ1-6): DGGITQSPKYLFRKEGQNVTLSCEQNLNHDAMYWYRQDPGQGLRLIYYSQIVNDFQKGDIAEGYSVSREKKESFPLTVTSAQKNPTAFYLCASSRLRDRNNSPLHFGNGTRLTVT.

This clone has at least ten counts. The chain links TRBV3-1 to TRBJ1-1, with 9 bases identical to TRBD1. The length of the CDR3 is 15 residues. The germline gives CDR1 LGHDT, CDR2 YNNKEL (reference sequence). V gave up 3 bases and J gave up 7 bases; unmatched junction bases: 9. CDR3 amino acids: CASSQEFGTGSEAFF. CDR3 DNA sequence: TGTGCCAGCAGCCAGGAGTTTGGGACAGGGAGTGAAGCTTTCTTT.

This clone was observed at least ten times. The J gene is TRBJ1-5, the V gene TRBV3-1; D call uncertain. The length of the CDR3 is 15 residues. In germline, CDR1 is LGHDT, CDR2 YNNKEL (reference sequence). V was pared by 3 bases and J by 4 bases, with 13 bases between. The DNA of the CDR3 is TGTGCCAGCAGCCAGTCAGAAATAGATAATCAGCCCCAGCATTTT. Translated: CASSQSEIDNQPQHF.

This chain links TRBV7-9 with TRBJ1-4; 9 positions agree with TRBD1. This CDR3 is 17 amino acids long. The V segment lost 5 bases and the J segment 1 base; nucleotides outside the gene matches: 8. The germline V gene has CDR1 SEHNR and CDR2 FQNEAQ (reference sequence). In nucleotides, the CDR3 is TGTGCCAGCAGCAGACGACAGGGGGACGAAACTAATGAAAAACTGTTTTTT. It is translated as CASSRRQGDETNEKLFF.

In its sample, this clone was seen a few times. The CDR3 protein is CASSFKAGLFGNQPQHF. The CDR3 bases are TGTGCCAGCAGTTTCAAGGCGGGTTTATTTGGCAATCAGCCCCAGCATTTT. V is TRBV27 and J is TRBJ1-5; no clear D gene. Trimming cost V 3 bases and J 2 bases, with 17 bases left between them. The CDR3 extends over 17 amino acids. Per the germline V gene, CDR1 is MNHEY and CDR2 is SMNVEV (reference sequence).

This clone occurred many times. The chain uses TRBV18 and TRBJ1-4; maybe TRBD1 (5 bases). From germline, CDR1 is KGHSH and CDR2 LQKENI. V shed 6 bases and J shed 4 bases, with 12 bases lying between them. The CDR3 extends over 14 amino acids. CDR3 DNA sequence: TGTGCCAGCTCCCAGGGATCCGGTAATGAAAAACTGTTTTTT. Translating gives CASSQGSGNEKLFF.